The 28 T cell receptor beta chains below come from one sample, sequenced in a study of blood T cell repertoires in COVID-19. The repertoire was sequenced with immunoSEQ multiplex PCR; TCRdb's copy has only in-frame clones and lacks some. The profile shows 200,000 to 300,000 clones, over 80% of them singletons. Sequencing used peripheral blood. These TCRs come from a man aged 25-40 years who had recovered from COVID-19.

The rearrangement links TRBV10-3 to TRBJ1-5; 7 bases fit TRBD1. Germline-derived CDR1 and CDR2 are ENHRY and SYGVKD. The CDR3 has 14 residues. The junction had 3 bases not matched to a gene; V was cut back by 4 bases and J by 3 bases. The CDR3, as DNA: TGTGCCATCAGTGTTGGACAGGACAATCAGCCCCAGCATTTT. It translates to CAISVGQDNQPQHF.

The gene calls are TRBV24-1 and TRBJ2-7, with TRBD2 as a possible D gene (5 bases). Deletions cut 4 bases from V and 6 bases from J, with 12 bases between. The CDR3 has 13 amino acids. In germline, CDR1 is KGHDR, CDR2 SFDVKD. CDR3 residues: CATSDERAGEQYV. CDR3 coding DNA: TGTGCCACCAGTGACGAGAGGGCAGGCGAGCAGTACGTC.

This clone was recorded once. In nucleotides, the CDR3 is TGTGCCAGCAGTGACAGGGCAACTGAAGCTTTCTTT. It encodes CASSDRATEAFF. The chain is built from TRBV6-1 and TRBJ1-1; the D gene is possibly TRBD1 (5 bases). CDR1 and CDR2 from the germline V gene are MNHNS and SASEGT. The CDR3 has 12 amino acids. Trimming removed 3 bases from V and 5 bases from J, with 7 bases in between.

The chain couples TRBV6-2 or TRBV6-3 to TRBJ2-3; tentative D call: TRBD2 (5 bases). CDR3 length: 17 amino acids. Trimming took 6 bases from V and 0 from J, leaving 19 bases between them. Germline V lookup: CDR1 MNHEY, CDR2 SVGEGT. The CDR3 sequence is CASSNEDWLTSTDTQYF. The CDR3 DNA sequence: TGTGCCAGCAGCAATGAGGACTGGCTTACTAGCACAGATACGCAGTATTTT.

The chain carries TRBV2 and TRBJ1-1; the D is unclear. The ends were cut back, 11 bases at V and 6 bases at J, with 16 bases in the middle. CDR1 and CDR2 from the germline V gene are SNHLY and FYNNEI. This CDR3 spans 12 amino acids. CDR3 in DNA: TGTGCCGGTTCTTCGGGAGGCGCTGAAGCTTTCTTT. Its protein product is CAGSSGGAEAFF.

V is TRBV5-4 and J is TRBJ2-5; the match to TRBD2 covers 8 bases. The CDR3 totals 16 residues. Germline V gene sequence: CDR1 SGHNT, CDR2 YYREEE (reference sequence). Trimming removed 4 bases from V and 2 bases from J; junction bases left unmatched: 10. In DNA, the CDR3 is TGTGCCAGCAGCCCGGGGGCCCGGGGGGGGCAAGAGACCCAGTACTTC. This codes for CASSPGARGGQETQYF.

The genes are TRBV3-1 (or the pseudogene TRBV3-2) and TRBJ1-3, with D possibly being TRBD1 (6 bases). Between the trimmed V and J ends, which lost 2 bases and 4 bases, there was a span of 12 bases. The CDR3 contains 15 residues. Germline CDR1 and CDR2: LGHDT and YNNKEL (reference sequence). The CDR3 coding sequence is TGTGCCAGCAGCCAAACGCCAGGGGTGGGAAACACCATATATTTT. It translates to CASSQTPGVGNTIYF.

In this sample, this clone turned up once. This chain joins TRBV19 and TRBJ1-5, with D unclear. Deletions cut 4 bases from V and 3 bases from J, with 10 bases between. Germline V gene sequence: CDR1 LNHDA, CDR2 SQIVND (reference sequence). The CDR3 sequence is 14 residues long. Here the CDR3 DNA reads TGTGCCAGTAGTACTGTACAGCTCAATCAGCCCCAGCATTTT. Its protein product is CASSTVQLNQPQHF.

V and J are TRBV11-2 and TRBJ2-3; tentative D call: TRBD2 (6 bases). V was trimmed by 4 bases and J by 0 bases, leaving 14 bases between them. The CDR3 consists of 16 residues. Germline values: CDR1 SGHAT, CDR2 FQNNGV. CDR3 sequence: CASSSPSGVSTDTQYF. The CDR3 coding sequence is TGTGCCAGCAGCTCCCCTTCGGGGGTAAGCACAGATACGCAGTATTTT.

This clone was counted once. V usage is TRBV9 and J usage is TRBJ2-3; 7 positions agree with TRBD2. Per germline, CDR1 SGDLS and CDR2 YYNGEE. The CDR3 loop spans 15 amino acids. J gave up 1 base and V 4 bases, and 6 bases lay outside the gene matches. The CDR3 DNA is TGTGCCAGCAGCCCGGGACTACGCGGCACAGATACGCAGTATTTT. Translation: CASSPGLRGTDTQYF.

The rearrangement joins TRBV6-4 to TRBJ2-3; D possibly corresponds to TRBD1 (6 bases). The CDR3 loop spans 14 amino acids. Germline CDR1 and CDR2: MRHNA and SNTAGT. V was clipped by 3 bases and J by 2 bases, with 9 bases between them. CDR3 DNA: TGTGCCAGCAGTGAACAGGGAGACACAGATACGCAGTATTTT. Its protein is CASSEQGDTDTQYF.

The chain recombines TRBV20-1 with TRBJ2-5; no reliable D call. With 8 bases removed from V and 1 base from J, the gap between germline ends came to 8 bases. The CDR3 contains 11 residues. Germline V gene lookup returns CDR1 DFQATT and CDR2 SNEGSKA (reference sequence). As DNA, the CDR3 is TGCAGTACTATAATCCAAGAGACCCAGTACTTC. Protein product: CSTIIQETQYF.

This clone was picked up one time. The chain is built from TRBV12-3 or TRBV12-4 and TRBJ1-3; D gene ambiguous. This CDR3 contains 13 residues. With 6 bases removed from V and 5 bases from J, the gap between germline ends came to 11 bases. The CDR3 here is CASSLSIRNTIYF. In nucleotides, the CDR3 is TGTGCCAGCAGCCTTTCTATCAGAAACACCATATATTTT.

The V call is TRBV6-1, the J call TRBJ1-2; D might be TRBD1 (6 bases). The CDR3 is 18 residues long. Per the germline V gene, CDR1 is MNHNS and CDR2 is SASEGT. V was shortened by 2 bases and J by 0 bases, with 19 bases between the two germline ends. CDR3 coding DNA: TGTGCCAGCAGTGAATCCCCGGGCAGGGGCGGAACTAACTATGGCTACACCTTC. It is translated as CASSESPGRGGTNYGYTF.

The chain recombines TRBV4-1 with TRBJ1-4, with 7 bases lining up with TRBD1. Trimming at V came to 5 bases and at J to 5 bases, leaving 8 bases not matched to a gene. Germline V CDR1 and CDR2: MGHRA, YSYEKL. There are 15 residues in the CDR3. The CDR3 DNA is TGCGCCAGCAGCTTCACCGGGACAGACAATGAAAAACTGTTTTTT. It encodes CASSFTGTDNEKLFF.

The CDR3: CASSQTQAGGPNIQYF. The CDR3 DNA sequence: TGTGCCAGCAGCCAAACTCAAGCGGGGGGGCCGAACATTCAGTACTTC. V usage is TRBV7-8 and J usage is TRBJ2-4; 10 nucleotides agree with TRBD2. Per germline, CDR1 SGHVS and CDR2 FQNEAQ. J was trimmed by 7 bases and V by 5 bases; bases with no gene match: 11. The CDR3 totals 16 residues.

This clone was observed once. The chain has TRBV5-1 and TRBJ1-1; maybe TRBD1 (6 bases). CDR3 length: 15 amino acids. Trimming removed 4 bases at V and 7 bases at J, with 20 bases between. Per the germline V gene, CDR1 is SGHRS and CDR2 is YFSETQ. CDR3 nucleotide sequence: TGCGCCAGCAGCGGAGCAGGGGCGCATGGCCTTGAAGCTTTCTTT. As protein: CASSGAGAHGLEAFF.

V and J are TRBV5-1 and TRBJ2-2; D may be TRBD2 (6 bases). The germline V gene encodes CDR1 SGHRS and CDR2 YFSETQ. This CDR3 is built from 17 residues. V was shortened by 4 bases and J by 2 bases, with 18 bases between the two germline ends. The CDR3 region has the DNA TGCGCCAGCAGCCACCCTACGGACGGGACTAACACCGGGGAGCTGTTTTTT. Its protein is CASSHPTDGTNTGELFF.

Points on this clone: One end of the junction fails to match germline, which may point to a read error. V and J are TRBV2 and TRBJ2-5; 10 bases line up with TRBD2. In germline, CDR1 is SNHLY, CDR2 FYNNEI. The CDR3 is made up of 13 amino acids. The DNA of the CDR3 is TGTGCCAGCAGTCGGGAACTAGCGGGGCCTTGCAACTTC. Its translation: CASSRELAGPCNF.

The chain joins TRBV3-1 (or the pseudogene TRBV3-2) to TRBJ1-1; 11 nucleotides match TRBD1. This CDR3 is built from 13 residues. The germline CDR1 and CDR2 sequences are LGHDT and YNNKEL (reference sequence). V was clipped by 3 bases and J by 6 bases; unmatched bases: 0. The DNA of the CDR3 is TGTGCCAGCAGCCAGGACAGGGGGCCTGAAGCTTTCTTT. The encoded protein is CASSQDRGPEAFF.

The chain recombines TRBV24-1 with TRBJ1-5, with 7 bases identical to TRBD1. There are 14 residues in the CDR3. The germline V gene has CDR1 KGHDR and CDR2 SFDVKD. The V and J ends lost 3 bases and 6 bases, in that order; junction bases with no gene match: 4. The CDR3 DNA reads as TGTGCCACCAGTGATGGACAGGTTCGTCAGCCCCAGCATTTT. It specifies CATSDGQVRQPQHF.

This clone was observed at least ten times. The chain has TRBV13 and TRBJ2-7, with 12 bases lining up with TRBD2. The CDR3 runs 15 residues. The V segment lost 4 bases and the J segment 5 bases; nucleotides outside the gene matches: 6. Germline values: CDR1 PRHDT, CDR2 FYEKMQ (reference sequence). The CDR3 nucleotides are TGTGCCAGCAGCTCGCTAGCGGGGGGGCTTGACGAGCAGTACTTC. Residues: CASSSLAGGLDEQYF.

The chain combines TRBV5-6 with TRBJ1-6; D call uncertain. V lost 0 bases to trimming and J lost 5 bases, with 6 bases between them. The V gene's germline CDR1 is SGHDT and CDR2 YYEEEE. The CDR3 spans 14 residues. The CDR3, as DNA: TGTGCCAGCAGCTTGGACCGGGATAATTCACCCCTCCACTTT. Translation gives CASSLDRDNSPLHF.

The chain combines TRBV28 with TRBJ2-3, with 11 bases fitting TRBD2. Germline CDR1 and CDR2: MDHEN and SYDVKM. Trimming cost V 2 bases and J 4 bases; bases outside gene matches: 5. The CDR3 consists of 16 residues. CDR3: CASSLGLAGRSDTQYF. The CDR3 DNA reads as TGTGCCAGCAGTTTAGGACTAGCGGGTAGATCAGATACGCAGTATTTT.

The chain recombines TRBV7-8 with TRBJ2-6; D is unclear. The CDR3 has 17 residues. V lost 5 bases, J lost 4 bases, and 18 bases lay in between. Per the germline V gene, CDR1 is SGHVS and CDR2 is FQNEAQ. The CDR3 DNA is TGTGCCAGCAGCCCCCTAAGGCCTGTGGGCGGGGCCAACGTCCTGACTTTC. Translated, it gives CASSPLRPVGGANVLTF.

This clone was seen only a few times. This chain uses TRBV7-9 with TRBJ2-5, with 11 bases matching TRBD2. The CDR3 is made up of 16 amino acids. J gave up 0 bases and V 5 bases, and 5 bases lay outside the gene matches. Germline lookup yields CDR1 SEHNR and CDR2 FQNEAQ (reference sequence). This CDR3 is CASSRPSGGHQETQYF. The CDR3 DNA reads as TGTGCCAGCAGCCGCCCTAGCGGGGGGCACCAAGAGACCCAGTACTTC.

This sequence joins TRBV7-8 and TRBJ2-6; the match to TRBD1 covers 8 bases. V gave up 3 bases and J gave up 4 bases; unmatched junction bases: 8. Germline V gene sequence: CDR1 SGHVS, CDR2 FQNEAQ. The CDR3 has 17 residues. The CDR3 bases are TGTGCCAGCAGCTTCGGCGACAGGGGATCCGGGGCCAACGTCCTGACTTTC. Encoded protein: CASSFGDRGSGANVLTF.

CDR3 in DNA: TGTGCCAGCAGTGGGACCTACCTAGCGGGCACTGAAGCTTTCTTT. Protein product: CASSGTYLAGTEAFF. The V gene is TRBV28, the J gene TRBJ1-1, with D possibly matching TRBD1 (5 bases). The CDR3 totals 15 residues. The V end was cut by 5 bases, the J end by 4 bases, with 17 bases between. Germline V gives CDR1 MDHEN, CDR2 SYDVKM. The full variable domain, in which reference TRBV28 and TRBJ1-1 provide the parts outside the CDR3, is DVKVTQSSRYLVKRTGEKVFLECVQDMDHENMFWYRQDPGLGLRLIYFSYDVKMKEKGDIPEGYSVSREKKERFSLILESASTNQTSMYLCASSGTYLAGTEAFFGQGTRLTVV.